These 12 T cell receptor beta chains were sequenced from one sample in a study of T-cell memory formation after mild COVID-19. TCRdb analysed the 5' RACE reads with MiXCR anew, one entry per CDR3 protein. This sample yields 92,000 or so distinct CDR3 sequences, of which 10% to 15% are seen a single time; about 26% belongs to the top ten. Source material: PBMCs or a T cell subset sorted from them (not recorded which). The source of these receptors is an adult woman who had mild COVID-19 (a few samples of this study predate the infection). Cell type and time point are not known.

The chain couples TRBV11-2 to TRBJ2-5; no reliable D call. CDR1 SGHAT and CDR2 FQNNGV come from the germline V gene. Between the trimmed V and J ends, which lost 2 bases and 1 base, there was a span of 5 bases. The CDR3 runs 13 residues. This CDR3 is CASSLRSQETQYF. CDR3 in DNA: TGTGCCAGCAGCTTACGGTCCCAAGAGACCCAGTACTTC.

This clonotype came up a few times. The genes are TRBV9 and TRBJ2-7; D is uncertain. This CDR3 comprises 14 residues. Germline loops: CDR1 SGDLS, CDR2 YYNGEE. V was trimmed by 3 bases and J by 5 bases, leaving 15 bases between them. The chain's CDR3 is CASSASSGFDEQYF. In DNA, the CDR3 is TGTGCCAGCAGCGCCTCCTCGGGTTTCGACGAGCAGTACTTC.

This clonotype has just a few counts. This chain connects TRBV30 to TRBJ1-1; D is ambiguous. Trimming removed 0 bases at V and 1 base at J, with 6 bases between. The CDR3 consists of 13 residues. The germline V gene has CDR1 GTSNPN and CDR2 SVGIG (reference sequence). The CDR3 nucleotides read TGTGCCTGGAGTGTGGTCAGGAACACTGAAGCTTTCTTT. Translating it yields CAWSVVRNTEAFF.

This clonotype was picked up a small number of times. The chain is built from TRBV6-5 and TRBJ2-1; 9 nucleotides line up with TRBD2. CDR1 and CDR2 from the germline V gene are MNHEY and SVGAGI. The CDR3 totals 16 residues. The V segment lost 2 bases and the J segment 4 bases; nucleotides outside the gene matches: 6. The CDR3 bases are TGTGCCAGCAGTTACCTTGGACTAGCGTCATACAATGAGCAGTTCTTC. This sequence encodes CASSYLGLASYNEQFF.

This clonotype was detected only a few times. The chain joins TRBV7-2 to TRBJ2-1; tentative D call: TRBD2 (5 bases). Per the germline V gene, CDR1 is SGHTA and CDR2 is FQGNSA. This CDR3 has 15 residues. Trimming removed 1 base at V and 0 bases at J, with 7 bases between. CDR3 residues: CASSLGSDSYNEQFF. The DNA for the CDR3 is TGTGCCAGCAGCTTAGGTAGCGACTCCTACAATGAGCAGTTCTTC.

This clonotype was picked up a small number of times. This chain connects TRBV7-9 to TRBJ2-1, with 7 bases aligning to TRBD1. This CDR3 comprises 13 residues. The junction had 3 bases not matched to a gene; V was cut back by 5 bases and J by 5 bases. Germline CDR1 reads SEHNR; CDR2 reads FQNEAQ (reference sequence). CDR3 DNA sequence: TGTGCCAGCAGCACCGGACAGGACAATGAGCAGTTCTTC. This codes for CASSTGQDNEQFF.

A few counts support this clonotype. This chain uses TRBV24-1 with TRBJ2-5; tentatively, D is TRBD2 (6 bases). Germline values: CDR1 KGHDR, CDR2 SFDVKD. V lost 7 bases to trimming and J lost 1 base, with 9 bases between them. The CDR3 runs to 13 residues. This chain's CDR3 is CATRGGSQETQYF. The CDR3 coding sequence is TGTGCCACCAGGGGAGGATCCCAAGAGACCCAGTACTTC.

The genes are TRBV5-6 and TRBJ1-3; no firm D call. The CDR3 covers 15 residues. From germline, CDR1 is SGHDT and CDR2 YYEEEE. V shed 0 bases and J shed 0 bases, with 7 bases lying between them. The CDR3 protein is CASSLEQISGNTIYF. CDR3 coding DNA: TGTGCCAGCAGCTTGGAACAGATCTCTGGAAACACCATATATTTT.

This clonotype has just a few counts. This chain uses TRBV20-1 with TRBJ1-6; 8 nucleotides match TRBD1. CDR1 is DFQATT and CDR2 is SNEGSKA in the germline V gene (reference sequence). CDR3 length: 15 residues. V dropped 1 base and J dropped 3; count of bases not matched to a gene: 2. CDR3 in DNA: TGCAGTGCTAGAGGGACAGGGCTCTATAATTCACCCCTCCACTTT. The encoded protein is CSARGTGLYNSPLHF.

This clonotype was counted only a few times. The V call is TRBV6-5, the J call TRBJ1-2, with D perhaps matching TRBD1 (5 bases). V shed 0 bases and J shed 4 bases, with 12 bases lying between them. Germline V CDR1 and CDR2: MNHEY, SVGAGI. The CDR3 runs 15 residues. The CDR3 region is CASSYSAGWSYGYTF. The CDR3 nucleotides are TGTGCCAGCAGTTACTCCGCAGGGTGGTCCTATGGCTACACCTTC.

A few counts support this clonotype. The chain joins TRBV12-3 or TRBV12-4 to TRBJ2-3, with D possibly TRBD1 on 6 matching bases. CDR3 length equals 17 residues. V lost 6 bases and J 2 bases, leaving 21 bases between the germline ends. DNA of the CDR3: TGTGCCAGCAGCTCATCTCATGGGGGCCCCCTCACAGATACGCAGTATTTT. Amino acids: CASSSSHGGPLTDTQYF.

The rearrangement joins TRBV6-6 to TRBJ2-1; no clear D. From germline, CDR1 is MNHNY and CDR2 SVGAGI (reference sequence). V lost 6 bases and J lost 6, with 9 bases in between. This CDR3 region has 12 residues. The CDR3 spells CASSFQVNEQFF. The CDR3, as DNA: TGTGCCAGCAGCTTTCAGGTCAATGAGCAGTTCTTC.